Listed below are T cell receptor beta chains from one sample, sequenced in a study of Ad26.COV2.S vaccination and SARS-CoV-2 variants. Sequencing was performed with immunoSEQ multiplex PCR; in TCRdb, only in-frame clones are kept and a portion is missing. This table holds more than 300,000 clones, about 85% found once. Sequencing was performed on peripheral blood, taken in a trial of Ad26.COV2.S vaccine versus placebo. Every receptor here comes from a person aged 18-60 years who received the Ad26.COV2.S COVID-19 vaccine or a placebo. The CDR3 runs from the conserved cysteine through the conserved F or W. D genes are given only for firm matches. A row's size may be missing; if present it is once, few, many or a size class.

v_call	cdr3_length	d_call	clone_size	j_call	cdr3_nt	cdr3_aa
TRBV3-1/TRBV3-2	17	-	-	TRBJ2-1	TGTGCCAGCAGCCAAGATGGGATAGCCCTAGCCGACAATGAGCAGTTCTTC	CASSQDGIALADNEQFF
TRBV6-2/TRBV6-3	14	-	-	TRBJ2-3	TGTGCCAGCAGTATTGGCGGATTCACAGATACGCAGTATTTT	CASSIGGFTDTQYF
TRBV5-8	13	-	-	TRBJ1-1	TGTGCCAGCAGCTTGGTTAGGAACACTGAAGCTTTCTTT	CASSLVRNTEAFF
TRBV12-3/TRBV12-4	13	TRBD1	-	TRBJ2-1	TGTGCCAGCAGGTTACAGGGGCAGGGTGAGCAGTTCTTC	CASRLQGQGEQFF
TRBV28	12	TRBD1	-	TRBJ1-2	TGTGCCAGCGGACAGGCGGCCTATGGCTACACCTTC	CASGQAAYGYTF
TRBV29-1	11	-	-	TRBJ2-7	TGCAGCGTGGAGGGAAGCTACGAGCAGTACTTC	CSVEGSYEQYF
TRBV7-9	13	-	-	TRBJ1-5	TGTGCCAGCAGCTTAGGGCAGTATCAGCCCCAGCATTTT	CASSLGQYQPQHF
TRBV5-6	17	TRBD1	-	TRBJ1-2	TGTGCCAGCAGCTTAAAAAGATCGTGGACAGGGAACTATGGCTACACCTTC	CASSLKRSWTGNYGYTF
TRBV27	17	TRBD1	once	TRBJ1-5	TGTGCCAGCAGTTTCTCCGGGACAGGGGTTCCGGGTCAGCCCCAGCATTTT	CASSFSGTGVPGQPQHF
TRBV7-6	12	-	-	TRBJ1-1	TGTGCCAGCAGCCGTCTAGCGCAAGAAGCTTTCTTT	CASSRLAQEAFF
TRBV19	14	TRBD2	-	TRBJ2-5	TGTGCCAGTAGTATGCATCCCGGGGGGGAGACCCAGTACTTC	CASSMHPGGETQYF
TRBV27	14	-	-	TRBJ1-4	TGTGCCAGCAGTTTAATGGGGGCGAACGAAAAACTGTTTTTT	CASSLMGANEKLFF
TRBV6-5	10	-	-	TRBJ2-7	TGTGCCAGCTCCTACGGCGAGCAGTACTTC	CASSYGEQYF
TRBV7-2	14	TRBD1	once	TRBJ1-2	TGTGCCAGCAGCTTAGCTCGGGACAGATATGGCTACACCTTC	CASSLARDRYGYTF
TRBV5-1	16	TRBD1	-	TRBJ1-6	TGCGCCAGCAGCTTGGCCGGAGGGGGCCGAGGTTCACCCCTCCACTTT	CASSLAGGGRGSPLHF
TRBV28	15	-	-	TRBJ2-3	TGTGCCAGCAGTTCCGGGGGCGCCGCCCCAGATACGCAGTATTTT	CASSSGGAAPDTQYF
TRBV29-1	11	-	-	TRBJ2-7	TGCAGCGTTCGGGACAACTACGAGCAGTACTTC	CSVRDNYEQYF
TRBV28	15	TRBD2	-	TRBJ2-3	TGTGCCAGCACGACTAGCGGGGTTGGATTGGATACGCAGTATTTT	CASTTSGVGLDTQYF
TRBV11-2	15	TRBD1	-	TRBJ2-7	TGTGCCAGCAGCCGGAGACAGGGGGAAATCCACGAGCAGTACTTC	CASSRRQGEIHEQYF
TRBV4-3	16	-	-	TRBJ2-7	TGCGCCAGCAGCCAAGATTGGTGGGGGAGCTCCTACGAGCAGTACTTC	CASSQDWWGSSYEQYF
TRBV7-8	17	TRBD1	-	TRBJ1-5	TGTGCCAGCAGCTTAGAAAGGACAGGTACCATCGGGCAGCCCCAGCATTTT	CASSLERTGTIGQPQHF
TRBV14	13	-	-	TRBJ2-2	TGTGCCAGCAGCTTAATGGGAATCGGGGAGCTGTTTTTT	CASSLMGIGELFF
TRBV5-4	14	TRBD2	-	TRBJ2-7	TGTGCCAGCAGCACGAGCGGGGGGGCCTGGGAGCAGTACTTC	CASSTSGGAWEQYF
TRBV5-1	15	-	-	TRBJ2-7	TGCGCCAGCAGCTTGGCCTGGTTAGGGGACTACGAGCAGTACTTC	CASSLAWLGDYEQYF
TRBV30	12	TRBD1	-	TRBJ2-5	TGTGCCTGGGGACAGGCGTTGGGGACCCAGTACTTC	CAWGQALGTQYF
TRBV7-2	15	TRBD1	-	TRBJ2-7	TGTGCCAGCAGCTCACCGGGACAGGGTGTCTACGAGCAGTACTTC	CASSSPGQGVYEQYF
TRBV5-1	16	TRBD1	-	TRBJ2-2	TGCGCCAGCAGCTTGGCTGGACAGGGGAACACCGGGGAGCTGTTTTTT	CASSLAGQGNTGELFF
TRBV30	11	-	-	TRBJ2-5	TGTGCCTGGAGTGTACAGGAGACCCAGTACTTC	CAWSVQETQYF
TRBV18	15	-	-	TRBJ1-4	TGTGCCAGCTCACCGGGTTACGAGGCTAATGAAAAACTGTTTTTT	CASSPGYEANEKLFF
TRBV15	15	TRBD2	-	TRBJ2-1	TGTGCCACCAGCAGTGGGGGGACTACCTACAATGAGCAGTTCTTC	CATSSGGTTYNEQFF
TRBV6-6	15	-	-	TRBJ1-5	TGTGCCAGCAGTTACGAAGGGGATGGGTATCAGCCCCAGCATTTT	CASSYEGDGYQPQHF
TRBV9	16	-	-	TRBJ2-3	TGTGCCAGCAGCGCCGCGGCTGGGGGGAGTTACGATACGCAGTATTTT	CASSAAAGGSYDTQYF
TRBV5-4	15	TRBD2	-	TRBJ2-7	TGTGCCAGCAGCGTCGGGACTAGCGGGGGCTACGAGCAGTACTTC	CASSVGTSGGYEQYF
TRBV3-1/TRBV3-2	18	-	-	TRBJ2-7	TGTGCCAGCAGCCAAGATAAGGGATCGTTAGGTACCTACGGCGAGCAGTACTTC	CASSQDKGSLGTYGEQYF
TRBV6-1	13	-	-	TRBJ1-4	TGTGCCAGCAGTGACAGGACGTTAGGAAAACTGTTTTTT	CASSDRTLGKLFF
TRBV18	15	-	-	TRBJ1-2	TGTGCCAGCTCACCACAGAAGACAGGTAGCTATGGCTACACCTTC	CASSPQKTGSYGYTF
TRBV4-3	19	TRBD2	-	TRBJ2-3	TGCGCCAGCAGCCAAGAGGGATGGTCTAGCGGGAGGGTGGCAGATACGCAGTATTTT	CASSQEGWSSGRVADTQYF
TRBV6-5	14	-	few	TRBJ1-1	TGTGCCAGCAGTTATTCCTTGGGGAACACTGAAGCTTTCTTT	CASSYSLGNTEAFF
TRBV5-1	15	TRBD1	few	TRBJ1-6	TGCGCCAGCAGCTTGGAGGGACAGGGAAATTCACCCCTCCACTTT	CASSLEGQGNSPLHF
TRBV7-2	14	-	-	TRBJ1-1	TGTGCCAGCAGCTTAGATGGGACCCCCAGGGAAGCTTTCTTT	CASSLDGTPREAFF
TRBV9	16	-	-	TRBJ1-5	TGTGCCAGCAGCCCCTCGGGGGGGGGAACGGCGCAGCCCCAGCATTTT	CASSPSGGGTAQPQHF
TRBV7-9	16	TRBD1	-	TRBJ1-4	TGTGCCAGCAGCCCCGGGACAGGGCAGGGTAGTGAAAAACTGTTTTTT	CASSPGTGQGSEKLFF
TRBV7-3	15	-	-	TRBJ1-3	TGTGCCAGCAGCTTAACCCGGGGTGCGGGAAACACCATATATTTT	CASSLTRGAGNTIYF
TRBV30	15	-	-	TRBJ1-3	TGTGCCTGGAGTGTACGTCTGTATGATGGAAACACCATATATTTT	CAWSVRLYDGNTIYF
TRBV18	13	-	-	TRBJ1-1	TGTGCCAGCTCGGAAACGCTGAACACTGAAGCTTTCTTT	CASSETLNTEAFF